This is a list of T cell receptor beta chains from one sample in a study of cytomegalovirus exposure and HLA in healthy donors. Clones were read by immunoSEQ multiplex PCR, and TCRdb kept only the in-frame ones, dropping some. The top ten hold over 2% of the sample, which has roughly 150,000 clones, 70% to 90% seen once. The sample was PBMCs. The receptor set was obtained from a man aged 25 to 40 in good health and CMV-seropositive. The CDR3 runs from the conserved cysteine through the conserved F or W. A D gene is named only where the DNA matches it firmly. For some rows the clone size is stated as once, few or many, or as a class when expanded; others skip it.

cdr3_nt: TGTGCCAGCAGCTCCCGACTGCAAGAGACCCAGTACTTC
cdr3_aa: CASSSRLQETQYF
d_call: .
clone_size: .
j_call: TRBJ2-5
v_call: TRBV13

cdr3_nt: TGTGCCAGCAGTCCCCGGGACAGAAAGTACTTC
cdr3_aa: CASSPRDRKYF
d_call: TRBD1
clone_size: .
j_call: TRBJ2-5
v_call: TRBV6-1

cdr3_nt: TGTGCCACCCGAGACAGGGGAAATGAAAAACTGTTTTTT
cdr3_aa: CATRDRGNEKLFF
d_call: TRBD1
clone_size: .
j_call: TRBJ1-4
v_call: TRBV19

cdr3_nt: TGTTCCAGCAGCTTAGAGGGACTAGCGGGAGTACGCGAGCAGTTCTTC
cdr3_aa: CSSSLEGLAGVREQFF
d_call: TRBD2
clone_size: .
j_call: TRBJ2-1
v_call: TRBV7-9

cdr3_nt: TGTGCCAGCGGCTCCTCCGTCCAAGAGACCCAGTACTTC
cdr3_aa: CASGSSVQETQYF
d_call: .
clone_size: .
j_call: TRBJ2-5
v_call: TRBV7-9

cdr3_nt: TGTGCCAGCAGTCCCACTCCGGTACACTATGGCTACACCTTC
cdr3_aa: CASSPTPVHYGYTF
d_call: .
clone_size: .
j_call: TRBJ1-2
v_call: TRBV6-5

cdr3_nt: TGCGCCAGCAGCTTGGAGGGCAGCGGGGGGAATGAGCAGTTCTTC
cdr3_aa: CASSLEGSGGNEQFF
d_call: TRBD2
clone_size: .
j_call: TRBJ2-1
v_call: TRBV5-1

cdr3_nt: TGCAGCGTTGGGGTACAGCAGAACACCGGGGAGCTGTTTTTT
cdr3_aa: CSVGVQQNTGELFF
d_call: .
clone_size: few
j_call: TRBJ2-2
v_call: TRBV29-1

cdr3_nt: TGTGCCAGCAGCGAGTCACTAGCAGATGAGCAGTTCTTC
cdr3_aa: CASSESLADEQFF
d_call: .
clone_size: .
j_call: TRBJ2-1
v_call: TRBV7-3

cdr3_nt: TGCGCCACCCGGCGGGGTAGCGGCACAGATACGCAGTATTTT
cdr3_aa: CATRRGSGTDTQYF
d_call: .
clone_size: .
j_call: TRBJ2-3
v_call: TRBV5-1

cdr3_nt: TGTGCCAGTAGTCTATATCACAATGAGCAGTTCTTC
cdr3_aa: CASSLYHNEQFF
d_call: .
clone_size: .
j_call: TRBJ2-1
v_call: TRBV19

cdr3_nt: TGTGCCAGCAGCTCCGGACTGAGCTATGGCTACACCTTC
cdr3_aa: CASSSGLSYGYTF
d_call: .
clone_size: .
j_call: TRBJ1-2
v_call: TRBV11-2

cdr3_nt: TGTGCCAGCAGCTTAGCCGTGGAGTCAGGGGAGCTGTTTTTT
cdr3_aa: CASSLAVESGELFF
d_call: .
clone_size: .
j_call: TRBJ2-2
v_call: TRBV7-9

cdr3_nt: TGTGCCAGCAGTTACGGCAGGCTCTCTGGAAACACCATATATTTT
cdr3_aa: CASSYGRLSGNTIYF
d_call: .
clone_size: .
j_call: TRBJ1-3
v_call: TRBV6-5

cdr3_nt: TGTGCCAGCAGTGGGGGACAGGCGTATAATTCACCCCTCCACTTT
cdr3_aa: CASSGGQAYNSPLHF
d_call: TRBD1
clone_size: .
j_call: TRBJ1-6
v_call: TRBV27

cdr3_nt: TGTGCCACCAGCAGGGCCGGGACTAGCGGGAGGAAGGAGCAGTTCTTC
cdr3_aa: CATSRAGTSGRKEQFF
d_call: TRBD2
clone_size: .
j_call: TRBJ2-1
v_call: TRBV15

cdr3_nt: TGTGCCAGCATCCGAGGGACAGGGAACACTGAAGCTTTCTTT
cdr3_aa: CASIRGTGNTEAFF
d_call: TRBD1
clone_size: .
j_call: TRBJ1-1
v_call: TRBV7-9

cdr3_nt: TGTGCCAGCAGCGTAGGACCTAGTTACAATGAGCAGTTCTTC
cdr3_aa: CASSVGPSYNEQFF
d_call: .
clone_size: .
j_call: TRBJ2-1
v_call: TRBV9

cdr3_nt: TGCGCCAGCAGCTTGGGGTCCGGGGAGACCCAGTACTTC
cdr3_aa: CASSLGSGETQYF
d_call: .
clone_size: .
j_call: TRBJ2-5
v_call: TRBV5-1

cdr3_nt: TGTGCCAGCAGCGCAACAGGGAGAGAGACCCAGTACTTC
cdr3_aa: CASSATGRETQYF
d_call: .
clone_size: .
j_call: TRBJ2-5
v_call: TRBV7-3

cdr3_nt: TGTTCCAGCAGCTTATCGGTAGGAACAGTAGTCGAGCAGTACTTC
cdr3_aa: CSSSLSVGTVVEQYF
d_call: .
clone_size: .
j_call: TRBJ2-7
v_call: TRBV7-9

cdr3_nt: TGTGCCAGTAGCCCGACGGGGAACACTGAAGCTTTCTTT
cdr3_aa: CASSPTGNTEAFF
d_call: .
clone_size: once
j_call: TRBJ1-1
v_call: TRBV19

cdr3_nt: TGTGCCAGCACTGAATTCGGGAATCAGCCCCAGCATTTT
cdr3_aa: CASTEFGNQPQHF
d_call: .
clone_size: .
j_call: TRBJ1-5
v_call: TRBV6-5

cdr3_nt: TGTGCCAGCAGCTTAGGTAGCCGGGAAGCTTTCTTT
cdr3_aa: CASSLGSREAFF
d_call: .
clone_size: .
j_call: TRBJ1-1
v_call: TRBV13

cdr3_nt: TGCGCCAGCAGCTTGTTAAACTCTGGGGCCAACGTCCTGACTTTC
cdr3_aa: CASSLLNSGANVLTF
d_call: .
clone_size: .
j_call: TRBJ2-6
v_call: TRBV5-1

cdr3_nt: TGTGCCAGCAGCGCTCTGGGGGGAGTTACGCAGTATTTT
cdr3_aa: CASSALGGVTQYF
d_call: .
clone_size: .
j_call: TRBJ2-3
v_call: TRBV7-2

cdr3_nt: TGTGCCAGCAGGGCGGGAGGGCCTAGCACAGATACGCAGTATTTT
cdr3_aa: CASRAGGPSTDTQYF
d_call: TRBD2
clone_size: .
j_call: TRBJ2-3
v_call: TRBV6-1

cdr3_nt: TGCGCCAGCAGCCGCTCGGACAGGGATGGCTACACCTTC
cdr3_aa: CASSRSDRDGYTF
d_call: TRBD1
clone_size: .
j_call: TRBJ1-2
v_call: TRBV4-1

cdr3_nt: TGCGCCAGCAGCCAATCCCGGGACATCTACGAGCAGTACTTC
cdr3_aa: CASSQSRDIYEQYF
d_call: .
clone_size: few
j_call: TRBJ2-7
v_call: TRBV4-3

cdr3_nt: TGCGCCAGCAGCTCCCAACAGGGCTTCACCGGGGAGCTGTTTTTT
cdr3_aa: CASSSQQGFTGELFF
d_call: .
clone_size: .
j_call: TRBJ2-2
v_call: TRBV5-1

cdr3_nt: TGTGCCATCAGTGACTCAGCCCGTCTAGGCACTGAAGCTTTCTTT
cdr3_aa: CAISDSARLGTEAFF
d_call: .
clone_size: .
j_call: TRBJ1-1
v_call: TRBV10-3

cdr3_nt: TGTGCCAGCAGCTTAGCGGGACAGGGTAATTCACCCCTCCACTTT
cdr3_aa: CASSLAGQGNSPLHF
d_call: TRBD1
clone_size: .
j_call: TRBJ1-6
v_call: TRBV7-2

cdr3_nt: TGTGCCAGCAGTACGACAGGGGGCGGGATCGGCGGGGAGCTGTTTTTT
cdr3_aa: CASSTTGGGIGGELFF
d_call: TRBD1
clone_size: .
j_call: TRBJ2-2
v_call: TRBV2

cdr3_nt: TGTGCCAGCGTCTGGAGTAGCGTCAACACCGGGGAGCTGTTTTTT
cdr3_aa: CASVWSSVNTGELFF
d_call: .
clone_size: .
j_call: TRBJ2-2
v_call: TRBV6-1

cdr3_nt: TGTGCCAGCAGCCCGGACACAGGGCATAATTCACCCCTCCACTTT
cdr3_aa: CASSPDTGHNSPLHF
d_call: .
clone_size: .
j_call: TRBJ1-6
v_call: TRBV7-2

cdr3_nt: TGTGCCAGCTCACCTCTCGATGGGCTCACAGATACGCAGTATTTT
cdr3_aa: CASSPLDGLTDTQYF
d_call: .
clone_size: .
j_call: TRBJ2-3
v_call: TRBV18

cdr3_nt: TGTGCCAGCTCACCACAGGGGGCGCGGGGCTACACCTTC
cdr3_aa: CASSPQGARGYTF
d_call: TRBD1
clone_size: .
j_call: TRBJ1-2
v_call: TRBV18

cdr3_nt: TGTGCCAGCAGCTTTCCGGGAGGGCCCATAGATACGCAGTATTTT
cdr3_aa: CASSFPGGPIDTQYF
d_call: TRBD2
clone_size: .
j_call: TRBJ2-3
v_call: TRBV7-2

cdr3_nt: TGTGCCAGCAGCTTCACAGGGGCGTCTGGAAACACCATATATTTT
cdr3_aa: CASSFTGASGNTIYF
d_call: TRBD1
clone_size: .
j_call: TRBJ1-3
v_call: TRBV11-2

cdr3_nt: TGTGCCAGCAGCCATGGGACAGCAACGGGGAGCAATCAGCCCCAGCATTTT
cdr3_aa: CASSHGTATGSNQPQHF
d_call: TRBD1
clone_size: .
j_call: TRBJ1-5
v_call: TRBV5-6

cdr3_nt: TGTGCCAGCAGTAGGCCGGAGGGCGGGGAGCTGTTTTTT
cdr3_aa: CASSRPEGGELFF
d_call: .
clone_size: .
j_call: TRBJ2-2
v_call: TRBV6-5

cdr3_nt: TGTGCCAGCAGCTTCGGGACTCAATACAATGAGCAGTTCTTC
cdr3_aa: CASSFGTQYNEQFF
d_call: .
clone_size: .
j_call: TRBJ2-1
v_call: TRBV13

cdr3_nt: TGTGCCAGCAGCTTAGCGGCCCGAAACACTGAAGCTTTCTTT
cdr3_aa: CASSLAARNTEAFF
d_call: .
clone_size: .
j_call: TRBJ1-1
v_call: TRBV7-9

cdr3_nt: TGTGCCAGCAGTGCCTCGGGGGCATCAAAGGCCGGGGAGCTGTTTTTT
cdr3_aa: CASSASGASKAGELFF
d_call: .
clone_size: .
j_call: TRBJ2-2
v_call: TRBV6-4

cdr3_nt: TGTGCCAGCAGGAAACAGGGGTTTGGCGAGCAGTACTTC
cdr3_aa: CASRKQGFGEQYF
d_call: TRBD1
clone_size: .
j_call: TRBJ2-7
v_call: TRBV6-5

cdr3_nt: TGTGCCAGCAGCCGGACTAGCGGGAAACGGGATGAGCAGTTCTTC
cdr3_aa: CASSRTSGKRDEQFF
d_call: TRBD2
clone_size: once
j_call: TRBJ2-1
v_call: TRBV5-4

cdr3_nt: TGCAGCGGTTGGACAACCTATGGCTACACCTTC
cdr3_aa: CSGWTTYGYTF
d_call: .
clone_size: .
j_call: TRBJ1-2
v_call: TRBV29-1

cdr3_nt: TGTGCCAGCAGCCCCGCGGGGTTCGTAGGCGAAAAACTGTTTTTT
cdr3_aa: CASSPAGFVGEKLFF
d_call: .
clone_size: .
j_call: TRBJ1-4
v_call: TRBV7-2

cdr3_nt: TGTGCCAGCAGTTTAAGTCAGGGGATGGGCACAGATACGCAGTATTTT
cdr3_aa: CASSLSQGMGTDTQYF
d_call: .
clone_size: .
j_call: TRBJ2-3
v_call: TRBV27

cdr3_nt: TGTGCCAGTTCAGCCCGGGCAGGGTCTGGGGCCAACGTCCTGACTTTC
cdr3_aa: CASSARAGSGANVLTF
d_call: .
clone_size: .
j_call: TRBJ2-6
v_call: TRBV19

cdr3_nt: TGTGCCAGCAGCCCGATCCACCTAGCGGGAGTGTCCACCGGGGAGCTGTTTTTT
cdr3_aa: CASSPIHLAGVSTGELFF
d_call: TRBD2
clone_size: .
j_call: TRBJ2-2
v_call: TRBV11-2

cdr3_nt: TGTGCCAGCAGCGTAAGGGTTGGGACAGGGTCAAATGAGCAGTTCTTC
cdr3_aa: CASSVRVGTGSNEQFF
d_call: TRBD1
clone_size: .
j_call: TRBJ2-1
v_call: TRBV9

cdr3_nt: TGTGCCAGCAGTCCTATCGGACTAGCGGGAGGCCCTAGGGATACGCAGTATTTT
cdr3_aa: CASSPIGLAGGPRDTQYF
d_call: TRBD2
clone_size: .
j_call: TRBJ2-3
v_call: TRBV7-9

cdr3_nt: TGTGCCAGCAGCTTGGTCCTAGCGGGAGTAGATGAGCAGTTCTTC
cdr3_aa: CASSLVLAGVDEQFF
d_call: TRBD2
clone_size: .
j_call: TRBJ2-1
v_call: TRBV5-8